The entry below gives a single T cell receptor (beta chain) sequence along with its context. No antigen is known for it. It has no much larger one-base neighbor in the sample; base qualities were not kept. Receptors were amplified or captured by the immunoSEQ multiplex PCR assay. RNA was extracted from all samples and reverse transcribed into cDNA as template for TCR sequencing. First-strand cDNA was synthesized with SuperScript III using a 2:1 mix of oligo-dT and random hexamers. A synthetic immune receptor repertoire was used to gauge amplification bias, and whatever bias remained was removed computationally. In the authors' own workflow: Raw reads were preprocessed to remove errors, and CDR3 was defined by IMGT conventions from the conserved cysteine to phenylalanine. Clonality was computed by normalizing Shannon entropy by log2 of the number of productive unique TCRs and subtracting the result from 1. Whether each scalp clone was CD4 or CD8 was inferred by checking scalp TCRbeta sequences against the CD4 and CD8 repertoires from sorted blood. Sourced from immuneACCESS, this table was stored by TCRdb with only in-frame sequences that have V and J called. A share of the clones is absent; for the studies checked, an unresolved V gene accounts for under half, and the remainder has no known explanation. From that table come the V and J calls and clone size; the DNA was used to work out D and trimming. Counted in this sample were about 140,000 clones; 55% of them appeared once. The ten biggest clones cover more than 4.5% of the sample.

After PBMCs were isolated by density centrifugation and stained for CD3, CD4 and CD8, a FACSAria was used to sort CD4+ and CD8+ T cells. Unaffected controls provided scalp biopsies and blood samples. The germline V gene (reference sequence) gives CDR1 as SGHAT and CDR2 as FQDESV. Trimming accounts for 4 bases at V and 12 bases at J, while the number of junction bases matched to no gene is 12. Spanning cysteine to phenylalanine, the CDR3 consists of 13 amino acids. The DNA shown is the 39-base CDR3, in frame from base 1. The sample is drawn from a study of CD8+ T cells in alopecia areata (dated by TCRdb to the late 2010s). Regarding the study in general: The study used high-throughput TCRbeta sequencing to examine T cell clonal expansion in alopecia areata, in both the C3H/HeJ mouse model and human patients. Clonality in the scalp was compared among normal scalp (n=4), patchy alopecia areata scalp (n=8), and alopecia totalis/universalis scalp (n=8). RNA was obtained with the PAXgene miRNA kit for fixed scalp, the miRNeasy kit for PBMCs, and the RNeasy kit for mouse skin. In humans, TCRbeta sequencing was performed on scalp tissue and on sorted CD4+ and CD8+ peripheral blood T cells from healthy controls and from patients with patchy or totalis/universalis alopecia areata. Amplification of TCRbeta CDR3 regions was done by immunoSEQ multiplex PCR using 35 Vbeta forward primers and 13 Jbeta reverse primers.

On the study overall, not on this receptor specifically: Compared with normal scalp, lesional scalp, particularly in alopecia totalis/universalis, had higher clonality and more expanded CD8+ clones, which suggests antigenic drive. Unlike mouse skin, where gammadelta T cells dominate, normal human skin contains resident alphabeta T cells that get sequenced too, which complicates analysis of the scalp TCR repertoire. Shared TCR sequences between patients were less evident than in mice, which may be partly attributable to HLA diversity in the patient population.

Here the chain combines TRBV11-1 and TRBJ2-7; 7 of the junction bases match TRBD1. Sequencing used CD4+ T cells sorted from blood. The receptor was derived from a human donor in good health. In nucleotide form, the sequence is TGTGCCAGCAGCTCAGCCAGGGGGAGCGATTGGTACTTC. Translated, this gives CASSSARGSDWYF.